The 30 T cell receptor beta chains below all came from one sample that was sequenced in a study of blood T cell repertoires in COVID-19. Sequencing used immunoSEQ multiplex PCR; TCRdb keeps in-frame clones, though not all of them. Found here are around 190,000 clones, about 80% of them singletons; the top ten hold about 6.3%. Sequenced input: peripheral blood. The receptors originated from a man in his fifties or sixties with acute or convalescent COVID-19.

This chain joins TRBV20-1 and TRBJ2-1; the D gene is possibly TRBD2 (6 bases). Trimming took off 6 bases at V and 10 bases at J, with 13 bases between the two ends. This CDR3 region has 11 residues. Germline CDR1 reads DFQATT; CDR2 reads SNEGSKA (reference sequence). The CDR3: CSAPEGREQFF. DNA of the CDR3: TGCAGTGCCCCGGAGGGCCGGGAGCAGTTCTTC.

The chain has TRBV19 and TRBJ1-2; 9 nucleotides match TRBD1. The CDR3 extends over 17 amino acids. The J segment lost 6 bases and the V segment lost 0 bases, leaving 11 bases of the junction unmatched. The V gene's germline CDR1 is LNHDA and CDR2 SQIVND (reference sequence). The CDR3 protein is CASSIDHNPGQGHGYTF. The CDR3 nucleotides are TGTGCCAGTAGTATAGATCACAATCCGGGACAGGGTCATGGCTACACCTTC.

CDR3 protein: CASRERLVRSEQFF. CDR3 DNA sequence: TGTGCCAGCAGAGAGAGACTAGTTCGGTCTGAACAGTTCTTC. The chain carries TRBV2 and TRBJ2-1; perhaps TRBD2 as D (6 bases). Germline V CDR1 and CDR2: SNHLY, FYNNEI. The V end lost 6 bases, the J end lost 13 bases, and 22 bases lay between the germline ends. CDR3 size: 14 residues.

This clone has a single count. The gene calls are TRBV6-5 and TRBJ2-1, with D possibly being TRBD2 (6 bases). Trimming took off 0 bases at V and 8 bases at J, with 14 bases between the two ends. CDR3 length equals 15 residues. Germline V gene sequence: CDR1 MNHEY, CDR2 SVGAGI. Here the CDR3 reads CASSYSTWRADEQFF. The CDR3 DNA reads TGTGCCAGCAGTTACTCGACCTGGAGGGCCGATGAGCAGTTCTTC.

The chain has TRBV10-3 and TRBJ1-1, with D perhaps TRBD1 (5 bases). From germline, CDR1 is ENHRY and CDR2 SYGVKD. This CDR3 has 15 residues. The V end was cut by 0 bases, the J end by 1 base, with 9 bases between. The CDR3 spells CAISESGGSNTEAFF. The DNA of the CDR3 is TGTGCCATCAGTGAGTCGGGGGGTTCGAACACTGAAGCTTTCTTT.

This chain links TRBV30 with TRBJ2-7; 8 bases agree with TRBD2. The CDR3 is 13 amino acids. Germline CDR1 GTSNPN, CDR2 SVGIG (reference sequence). V dropped 4 bases and J dropped 4; count of bases not matched to a gene: 6. The CDR3 nucleotides read TGTGCCTGGACCAGCGGGAGAGTGTACGAGCAGTACTTC. Its protein product is CAWTSGRVYEQYF.

The chain couples TRBV29-1 to TRBJ1-1; 8 positions agree with TRBD1. The junction had 7 bases not matched to a gene; V was cut back by 3 bases and J by 1 base. Germline V gene sequence: CDR1 SQVTM, CDR2 ANQGSEA. The CDR3 loop spans 15 amino acids. CDR3 coding DNA: TGCAGCGTTGATAGGGGACAGGCTACGAACACTGAAGCTTTCTTT. Protein product: CSVDRGQATNTEAFF. The full variable domain, its missing parts supplied by reference TRBV29-1 and TRBJ1-1, is SAVISQKPSRDICQRGTSLTIQCQVDSQVTMMFWYRQQPGQSLTLIATANQGSEATYESGFVIDKFPISRPNLTFSTLTVSNMSPEDSSIYLCSVDRGQATNTEAFFGQGTRLTVV.

This clone was seen a handful of times. The rearrangement joins TRBV19 to TRBJ1-1; maybe TRBD1 (5 bases). The CDR3 length is 11 residues. Germline V gene sequence: CDR1 LNHDA, CDR2 SQIVND (reference sequence). With 8 bases removed from V and 6 bases from J, the gap between germline ends came to 10 bases. The CDR3 here is CASWGDSEAFF. The DNA for the CDR3 is TGTGCCAGTTGGGGGGACTCTGAAGCTTTCTTT.

The J gene is TRBJ1-3, the V gene TRBV3-1 (or the pseudogene TRBV3-2); a possible D gene is TRBD1 (5 bases). CDR3 size: 15 residues. Deletions cut 6 bases from V and 0 bases from J, with 12 bases between. Germline values: CDR1 LGHDT, CDR2 YNNKEL (reference sequence). Here the CDR3 reads CASSLEGYSGNTIYF. For the CDR3, the DNA is TGTGCCAGCAGTTTGGAGGGGTACTCTGGAAACACCATATATTTT.

This rearrangement joins TRBV7-8 to TRBJ2-7, with 8 bases aligning to TRBD1. V shed 5 bases and J 2 bases; nucleotides not matched to a gene: 2. Germline assignment: CDR1 SGHVS and CDR2 FQNEAQ. CDR3 length: 13 residues. CDR3 DNA sequence: TGTGCCAGCAGCCGACAGGGGACCTACGAGCAGTACTTC. This encodes CASSRQGTYEQYF.

The chain uses TRBV7-3 and TRBJ2-1; 10 bases fit TRBD2. The trim removed 5 bases at V and 3 bases at J, leaving 7 bases unmatched. The CDR3 extends over 16 amino acids. CDR1 SGHTA and CDR2 FQGTGA come from the germline V gene. CDR3 nucleotides: TGTGCCAGCAGCCCCCGACTAGCGGGCCTCTACAATGAGCAGTTCTTC. Encoded protein: CASSPRLAGLYNEQFF. Full variable domain (missing parts from reference TRBV7-3 and TRBJ2-1): GAGVSQTPSNKVTEKGKYVELRCDPISGHTALYWYRQSLGQGPEFLIYFQGTGAADDSGLPNDRFFAVRPEGSVSTLKIQRTERGDSAVYLCASSPRLAGLYNEQFFGPGTRLTVL.

This clone has just one count. The gene calls are TRBV3-1 (or the pseudogene TRBV3-2) and TRBJ1-6, with a weak D call TRBD1 (6 bases). This CDR3 has 14 amino acids. Germline loops: CDR1 LGHDT, CDR2 YNNKEL (reference sequence). V gave up 1 base and J gave up 6 bases, with 7 bases separating them. CDR3 in amino acids: CASSQVRGNSPLHF. CDR3 sequence (DNA): TGTGCCAGCAGCCAAGTCAGGGGTAATTCACCCCTCCACTTT.

V and J are TRBV10-3 and TRBJ1-5; the match to TRBD1 covers 10 bases. The CDR3 runs 14 residues. The junction had 3 bases not matched to a gene; V was cut back by 6 bases and J by 4 bases. CDR1 and CDR2 (germline): ENHRY, SYGVKD. The CDR3 coding sequence is TGTGCCATCAGACCGGGACAGGGGAATCAGCCCCAGCATTTT. It encodes CAIRPGQGNQPQHF.

The chain recombines TRBV7-9 with TRBJ1-1, with TRBD1 identical over 7 bases. V lost 6 bases and J lost 7; bases outside the gene matches: 8. Germline CDR1 reads SEHNR; CDR2 reads FQNEAQ (reference sequence). The CDR3 sequence is 13 residues long. CDR3 amino acids: CASRRDRVGEAFF. The CDR3 DNA reads TGTGCCAGCAGGCGAGACAGGGTGGGTGAAGCTTTCTTT.

The chain recombines TRBV9 with TRBJ1-6, with 7 bases lining up with TRBD1. Trimming took 0 bases from V and 10 from J; bases not matched to a gene: 7. This CDR3 has 15 amino acids. The germline gives CDR1 SGDLS, CDR2 YYNGEE. The DNA of the CDR3 is TGTGCCAGCAGCGTAGAATCGAGACAGGGATCACCCCTCCACTTT. Amino acid sequence: CASSVESRQGSPLHF. Full variable domain (remainder filled in from reference TRBV9 and TRBJ1-6): DSGVTQTPKHLITATGQRVTLRCSPRSGDLSVYWYQQSLDQGLQFLIQYYNGEERAKGNILERFSAQQFPDLHSELNLSSLELGDSALYFCASSVESRQGSPLHFGNGTRLTVT.

The table lists this clone with a count of one. This chain joins TRBV7-3 and TRBJ1-1; 8 nucleotides match TRBD1. In germline, CDR1 is SGHTA, CDR2 FQGTGA. With V trimmed by 5 bases and J by 4 bases, 6 bases remained unmatched. This CDR3 is 14 amino acids long. For the CDR3, the DNA is TGTGCCAGCAGCCTTGGACAGGGCACCACTGAAGCTTTCTTT. Protein product: CASSLGQGTTEAFF.

The chain links TRBV19 to TRBJ1-6, with TRBD1 matching over 7 bases. Losses at the gene ends were 10 bases for V and 4 bases for J; bases not matched to a gene: 10. CDR1 is LNHDA and CDR2 is SQIVND in the germline V gene (reference sequence). The CDR3 covers 15 residues. CDR3 nucleotide sequence: TGTGCCACCCACCCCCAGGGACAGTATAATTCACCCCTCCACTTT. Amino acids: CATHPQGQYNSPLHF.

The chain joins TRBV6-5 to TRBJ1-2, with D unclear. This CDR3 is 14 amino acids long. Germline CDR1 and CDR2: MNHEY and SVGAGI. Trimming shortened V by 6 bases and J by 4 bases, and 15 bases separated the two germline ends. This CDR3 is CASSSLATGYGYTF. CDR3 DNA: TGTGCCAGCAGCTCCCTCGCGACGGGCTATGGCTACACCTTC.

The chain couples TRBV27 to TRBJ2-7; TRBD2 is a possible D gene (5 bases). Trimming took 3 bases from V and 5 from J, leaving 14 bases between them. Germline V lookup: CDR1 MNHEY, CDR2 SMNVEV (reference sequence). This CDR3 region has 14 residues. CDR3 amino acids: CASSFFLAGHEQYF. As DNA, the CDR3 is TGTGCCAGCAGTTTCTTTCTAGCAGGCCACGAGCAGTACTTC.

In this sample, this clone turned up a few times. This chain joins TRBV12-3 or TRBV12-4 and TRBJ1-2; D call uncertain. The CDR3 sequence is 13 residues long. V lost 4 bases, J lost 8 bases, and 14 bases lay in between. CDR3 nucleotides: TGTGCCAGCAGTTCCCCCGAGTTGGGCGGCTACACCTTC. The encoded protein is CASSSPELGGYTF.

The chain couples TRBV19 to TRBJ2-1; tentatively, D is TRBD2 (6 bases). The V gene lost 7 bases and the J gene lost 1 base, with 11 bases spanning the gap. CDR3 length: 14 amino acids. The germline CDR1 and CDR2 sequences are LNHDA and SQIVND (reference sequence). For the CDR3, the DNA is TGTGCCAGTATGCGGGCGGGATCCTACAATGAGCAGTTCTTC. Its protein is CASMRAGSYNEQFF.

J is TRBJ2-1 and V is TRBV11-2, with TRBD2 matching over 7 bases. The CDR3 consists of 13 residues. Germline CDR1 SGHAT, CDR2 FQNNGV. The V gene end was trimmed by 6 bases and the J gene end by 7 bases; junction bases not matched to a gene: 6. The CDR3 DNA is TGTGCCAGCAGGGGAGGGACTATTAATGAGCAGTTCTTC. Translating gives CASRGGTINEQFF.

The gene calls are TRBV4-3 and TRBJ2-1; D may be TRBD1 (6 bases). Germline CDR1 reads LGHNA; CDR2 reads YSLEER. V was trimmed by 8 bases and J by 7 bases, leaving 15 bases between them. The CDR3 loop spans 13 amino acids. This chain's CDR3 is CASGRGLGNEQFF. The CDR3 DNA reads as TGCGCCAGCGGCAGGGGATTGGGGAATGAGCAGTTCTTC.

This chain joins TRBV20-1 and TRBJ2-1; 16 bases are shared with TRBD2. V lost 3 bases and J lost 6; bases outside the gene matches: 14. Germline lookup yields CDR1 DFQATT and CDR2 SNEGSKA (reference sequence). The CDR3 loop spans 19 amino acids. The CDR3 here is CSASTVPGLAGGPGNEQFF. CDR3 DNA: TGCAGTGCTAGTACGGTCCCGGGACTAGCGGGAGGGCCTGGCAATGAGCAGTTCTTC.

V and J are TRBV5-8 and TRBJ2-3; possibly TRBD2 for D (8 bases). V was shortened by 7 bases and J by 3 bases, with 18 bases between the two germline ends. The CDR3 is 15 residues long. Germline-derived CDR1 and CDR2 are SGHTS and YDEGEE. The CDR3 bases are TGTGCCAGCGTCCCGGGACAGCGGGGGACAGATACGCAGTATTTT. Translation: CASVPGQRGTDTQYF.

Notes on this clone: As the CDR3 is not closed by the conserved phenylalanine or tryptophan, this likely results from a read error. The DNA is omitted, as the CDR3 cannot be located on it reliably, and the CDR3 follows TCRdb's listing. The rearrangement joins TRBV4-1 to TRBJ1-1; TRBD1, as called in the table, went unchecked against the DNA. Germline CDR1 is MGHRA and CDR2 is YSYEKL. The CDR3 numbers 14 amino acids, ends counted. CDR3 sequence reads: CASSQPSVWDRDDV.

The chain is built from TRBV12-3 or TRBV12-4 and TRBJ1-2; no reliable D call. The CDR3 is 11 amino acids. V was cut by 3 bases and J by 5 bases, with 4 bases left in between. CDR3 DNA: TGTGCCAGCAGTTTCGGGTATGGCTACACCTTC. Translating it yields CASSFGYGYTF.

This rearrangement joins TRBV19 to TRBJ1-3; tentative D call: TRBD1 (6 bases). The V end lost 3 bases, the J end lost 0 bases, and 15 bases lay between the germline ends. This CDR3 is 17 amino acids long. Germline CDR1 is LNHDA and CDR2 is SQIVND (reference sequence). The CDR3, as DNA: TGTGCCAGTAGTATCGGTCAGGGGCTATACTCTGGAAACACCATATATTTT. It encodes CASSIGQGLYSGNTIYF.

V is TRBV2 and J is TRBJ1-5; TRBD1 might be the D (5 bases). Germline values: CDR1 SNHLY, CDR2 FYNNEI. The CDR3 runs 14 residues. V was pared by 5 bases and J by 5 bases, with 13 bases between. The DNA of the CDR3 is TGTGCCAGCAGTCCAGACAGACTGTATCAGCCCCAGCATTTT. Amino acid sequence: CASSPDRLYQPQHF.

This rearrangement joins TRBV7-9 to TRBJ1-2, with a tentative D call TRBD1 (6 bases). The germline V and J ends were trimmed by 6 bases and 5 bases, with 13 bases remaining between them. Germline-derived CDR1 and CDR2 are SEHNR and FQNEAQ (reference sequence). The CDR3 has 13 amino acids. CDR3 coding DNA: TGTGCCAGCAGACCCACAGGGAAGTATGGCTACACCTTC. It is translated as CASRPTGKYGYTF.